This passage covers 13 T cell receptor beta chains from one sample sequenced in a study of T-cell memory formation after mild COVID-19. TCRdb fed the 5' RACE reads into MiXCR, producing one record per CDR3 protein. The sample consists of a few hundred thousand distinct CDR3 sequences, 20% to 30% of them appearing once. Input material: PBMCs or a T cell subset sorted from them (not recorded which). The receptors were gathered from an adult woman who had mild COVID-19 (a few samples of this study predate the infection). Cell type and time point are not known.

This clonotype was counted a few times. The chain has TRBV18 and TRBJ2-5; TRBD2 matches 7 bases. Trimming took 3 bases from V and 3 from J; bases not matched to a gene: 4. This CDR3 has 14 residues. The germline CDR1 and CDR2 sequences are KGHSH and LQKENI. This CDR3 is CASSPRLAKETQYF. Written as DNA, the CDR3 is TGTGCCAGCTCACCTAGACTAGCAAAAGAGACCCAGTACTTC.

This clonotype was seen only once. The CDR3 coding sequence is TGCGCCAGCAGCTTGGACGGGACCCCCACCTACGAGCAGTACTTC. It codes for CASSLDGTPTYEQYF. This chain links TRBV5-1 with TRBJ2-7, with D possibly being TRBD1 or TRBD2 (5 bases each). CDR1 SGHRS and CDR2 YFSETQ come from the germline V gene. Trimming left V 0 bases short and J 2 bases short, with 12 bases between. The length of the CDR3 is 15 residues.

This sequence joins TRBV7-9 and TRBJ1-2; D uncertain. V shed 5 bases and J shed 8 bases, with 18 bases lying between them. The CDR3 has 14 residues. CDR1 and CDR2 from the germline V gene are SEHNR and FQNEAQ (reference sequence). The DNA for the CDR3 is TGTGCCAGCAGCGGAGCCCAGGACCTGCAGGGCTACACCTTC. Translating gives CASSGAQDLQGYTF.

This clonotype was counted a few times. The junction departs from germline at one end; a sequencing error may be responsible. The V call is TRBV30, the J call TRBJ1-5, with 8 bases identical to TRBD1. This CDR3 has 14 residues. Germline V lookup: CDR1 GTSNPN, CDR2 SVGIG (reference sequence). The CDR3 region has the DNA TGTGCCTGGAGAGCCGCAGGGGGCAACCAGCCCCAGCATTTT. The encoded protein is CAWRAAGGNQPQHF.

CDR3 bases: TGTGCCAGCAGCTTAATCCCTGGGATAAACACAGATACGCAGTATTTT. The encoded protein is CASSLIPGINTDTQYF. This chain connects TRBV7-3 to TRBJ2-3; D unclear. The CDR3 spans 16 residues. CDR1 and CDR2 from the germline V gene are SGHTA and FQGTGA. Trimming removed 1 base at V and 2 bases at J, with 13 bases between. Drawing the rest from reference TRBV7-3 and TRBJ2-3, the complete variable domain is GAGVSQTPSNKVTEKGKYVELRCDPISGHTALYWYRQSLGQGPEFLIYFQGTGAADDSGLPNDRFFAVRPEGSVSTLKIQRTERGDSAVYLCASSLIPGINTDTQYFGPGTRLTVL.

V usage is TRBV15 and J usage is TRBJ2-7; a weak D match, TRBD1 (6 bases). CDR1 is LNHNV and CDR2 is YYDKDF in the germline V gene (reference sequence). The germline V and J ends were trimmed by 0 bases and 5 bases, with 8 bases remaining between them. This CDR3 is built from 13 residues. Here the CDR3 reads CATSRDPGDEQYF. CDR3 sequence (DNA): TGTGCCACCAGCAGAGATCCAGGGGACGAGCAGTACTTC.

This clonotype has just a few counts. The chain couples TRBV5-6 to TRBJ2-2; 8 nucleotides line up with TRBD1. Germline values: CDR1 SGHDT, CDR2 YYEEEE. With V trimmed by 4 bases and J by 6 bases, 8 bases remained unmatched. The CDR3 runs to 15 residues. The CDR3 coding sequence is TGTGCCAGCAGCCAGAGACAGGGGTATCCCGGGGAGCTGTTTTTT. It encodes CASSQRQGYPGELFF.

This clonotype was picked up many times. The rearrangement uses TRBV7-8 and TRBJ2-3, with D perhaps TRBD2 (5 bases). V was trimmed by 5 bases and J by 4 bases, leaving 13 bases between them. From germline, CDR1 is SGHVS and CDR2 FQNEAQ. CDR3 length: 14 amino acids. The CDR3 region has the DNA TGTGCCAGCAGCGGTGAGGGCCTCGCAGATACGCAGTATTTT. As protein: CASSGEGLADTQYF.

This CDR3 reads CASSLVSDYEQYF. The CDR3 DNA is TGCGCCAGCAGCTTGGTGTCAGATTACGAGCAGTACTTC. The J gene is TRBJ2-7, the V gene TRBV5-1; D gene unclear. Germline V gives CDR1 SGHRS, CDR2 YFSETQ. This CDR3 is 13 amino acids long. The V gene lost 0 bases and the J gene lost 4 bases, with 8 bases spanning the gap.

The CDR3 coding sequence is TGTGCCACCAGCGGGACAGGGAGAGTGAGGAACACTGAAGCTTTCTTT. Encoded protein: CATSGTGRVRNTEAFF. The chain links TRBV15 to TRBJ1-1; 9 nucleotides match TRBD1. CDR3 length equals 16 residues. The germline gives CDR1 LNHNV, CDR2 YYDKDF (reference sequence). The trim removed 5 bases at V and 1 base at J, leaving 8 bases unmatched.

This chain joins TRBV13 and TRBJ2-7; D call uncertain. CDR1 is PRHDT and CDR2 is FYEKMQ in the germline V gene (reference sequence). Trimming cost V 0 bases and J 2 bases, with 11 bases left between them. The CDR3 totals 15 residues. The CDR3 DNA sequence: TGTGCCAGCAGCTTAGGCCTAGGTTTTACCTACGAGCAGTACTTC. The encoded protein is CASSLGLGFTYEQYF.

The V call is TRBV7-9, the J call TRBJ1-5; D is ambiguous. V gave up 2 bases and J gave up 4 bases, with 33 bases separating them. The CDR3 contains 22 residues. The germline CDR1 and CDR2 sequences are SEHNR and FQNEAQ (reference sequence). The CDR3 region is CASSLYEEGSTWGVRNNQPQHF. The CDR3 nucleotides are TGTGCCAGCAGCTTATATGAGGAGGGTTCTACGTGGGGTGTAAGGAATAATCAGCCCCAGCATTTT.

This clonotype has more than one count but fewer than ten. This chain joins TRBV11-2 and TRBJ2-7; D perhaps matches TRBD2 (6 bases). Germline-derived CDR1 and CDR2 are SGHAT and FQNNGV. This CDR3 region has 17 residues. Trimming cost V 3 bases and J 0 bases, with 18 bases left between them. CDR3 protein: CASSFYKGGKNSYEQYF. CDR3 DNA sequence: TGTGCCAGCAGCTTCTACAAGGGAGGAAAAAACTCCTACGAGCAGTACTTC.